This entry is about one T cell receptor beta chain. This receptor's antigen is unknown. Within one base of it there is no much larger clone, and no base qualities were kept. This entry is derived from a study of T cells after yellow fever vaccination (dated by TCRdb to between 2019 and 2020). For the study in its entirety: Libraries from fractions with low cell numbers were prepared with the SMART-Seq v4 Ultra Low Input RNA kit. Bulk PBMC replicates and cell subsets were isolated from blood drawn at multiple timepoints before and after both primary and secondary immunization. To follow T-cell clones before and after both primary and booster YFV17D yellow fever vaccination, bulk TCR alpha and beta repertoires underwent longitudinal sequencing. Two healthy male donors, one aged 18 to 30 and one aged 30 to 40 years, made up the cohort.

Synthesis of TCR cDNA relied on 5'RACE template switching, a step that introduced a universal primer site along with unique molecular identifiers. Priming for cDNA synthesis came from both the TCR alpha and TCR beta constant segments. Two PCR steps were used to amplify libraries, with sample barcodes and sequencing adapters being added in the second step. Sequencing of the libraries was done on either Illumina HiSeq 2500 (2x100 bp) or NovaSeq (2x150 bp). The original methods were these. Reads were demultiplexed and collapsed into UMI consensus sequences with MIGEC, and V(D)J alignment was performed with MiXCR. Vaccine-responding clonotypes were identified with edgeR using replicate PBMC samples, with FDR below 0.01 and a log2 fold change above 5 up to day 15 being required. Each bulk clonotype received a CD4 or CD8 identity based on whether the sequenced CD4 or CD8 repertoire contained that clonotype at higher abundance. TCRdb's own reprocessing of the public reads used fastp at Q25 and MiXCR and kept productive beta chains. Rows with a matching CDR3 protein are joined into one entry that keeps the most common DNA and genes. For this entry, the V and J calls and clone size follow TCRdb and not the study's own pipeline. In this sample the table shows around 500,000 distinct CDR3 sequences, 21% of which occur a single time. The ten largest clones add up to about a sixth of the sample.

In the paper's terms, the treatment or condition label means: live attenuated yellow fever vaccine strain. At each blood-draw timepoint, two biological replicates of bulk PBMCs were collected. PBMCs were isolated from peripheral blood using a standard Ficoll-Paque protocol. TriZol was used to extract RNA from bulk PBMCs, from CD4 and CD8 fractions, and from dextramer-positive and dextramer-negative fractions. The CDR1 and CDR2 encoded by the germline V gene (reference sequence) are MNHEY and SMNVEV. The CDR3 measures 17 amino acids from cysteine to phenylalanine. Just the 51-base CDR3 DNA is kept, in frame starting at base 1. V loses 3 bases at its end and J loses 5 bases; junction bases beyond the gene matches: 11. Here is what the overall study found, with its caveats: FACS-sorted repertoires could contain abundant contaminating clonotypes from the bulk population, so computational filtering was required. After the booster, most clones that had expanded after primary vaccination were detected again (approximately 96% of CD4 and more than 80% of CD8), suggesting broad maintenance of memory. Compared with the primary T-cell response, the secondary T-cell response was weaker but faster, peaking on day 5 rather than day 15. A small fraction of clonotypes showed up in both the CD4 and CD8 compartments, probably as a result of convergent recombination. The study included only a couple of donors, which limits how far the findings can be generalized.

The sequencing here drew on PBMCs, taken 20 to 25 days after the first yellow fever vaccination. The chain employs TRBV27 and TRBJ2-1; 9 middle bases align to TRBD1. This receptor was identified in a man younger than 35 who received the YFV17D yellow fever vaccine. For the CDR3, the sequence is CASSLGIGTGMNNEQFF. The DNA sequence reads TGTGCCAGCAGTTTGGGCATTGGGACAGGGATGAACAATGAGCAGTTCTTC.